Shown below are 4 T cell receptor beta chains from a single sample sequenced in a study of CXCR3-negative and CXCR3-positive naive CD8 T cells. TRB cDNA libraries were made by UMI-labeled 5' RACE. TCRdb reprocessed the 5' RACE reads and keeps a single row for each CDR3 protein, giving no DNA. Its listing shows approximately 45,000 distinct CDR3 sequences. Sequences were obtained from memory CD8+ T cells from blood. The origin of the receptors is a human donor in good health. Some clones in this sample may be carry-over from other donors' samples.

This chain links TRBV5-1 with TRBJ2-7; checking the TCRdb D call of TRBD1 is not possible without DNA. The CDR3 sequence is 14 residues long. Germline lookup yields CDR1 SGHRS and CDR2 YFSETQ. CDR3 protein: CASSEGANRYKQYF.

The gene calls are TRBV18 and TRBJ2-2; the TCRdb D gene call, TRBD2, has no DNA to confirm it. CDR3 length: 16 amino acids. Looked up from germline, CDR1 is KGHSH and CDR2 is LQKENI. The CDR3 reads CASSPYERGRTGELFF.

The rearrangement links TRBV15 to TRBJ2-7; TCRdb outputs TRBD1, but without DNA this stays unchecked. This CDR3 contains 14 residues. Germline V lookup: CDR1 LNHNV, CDR2 YYDKDF (reference sequence). CDR3 in amino acids: CATSMGQGAHEQYF.

The V and J genes are TRBV5-6 and TRBJ2-1; TCRdb picks TRBD1, but there is no DNA to check that call. CDR1 and CDR2 from the germline V gene are SGHDT and YYEEEE. The CDR3 has 14 residues. This chain's CDR3 is CASSLVGVYNEQFF.